This T cell receptor (beta chain) was found in a study of radiation and T cells in renal cell carcinoma. Documented time point: blood 4 weeks post-SBRT, at nephrectomy. Treatment described: 15 Gy SBRT to primary tumor, nephrectomy 4 weeks later. Serial blood draws occurred at baseline and 2 and 4 weeks post-SBRT. This renal cell carcinoma was of the clear cell type. The CDR3 extends over 11 amino acids. Trimming left V 1 base short and J 8 bases short, with 8 bases between. The germline CDR1 and CDR2 sequences are GTSNPN and SVGIG (reference sequence). Using immunoSEQ multiplex PCR, the repertoire was profiled, and TCRdb retains in-frame clones only, with some absent. The data show around 170,000 clones, with 88% seen just once and approximately 10% held by the top ten.

Sequenced here: blood, sampled from a patient whose treatment included radiotherapy and nephrectomy. The chain is built from TRBV30 and TRBJ1-2; the D is unclear. The TCR was taken from a woman in her forties or fifties with renal cell carcinoma. CDR3 coding DNA: TGTGCCTGGAGTGGTCCCGGGGGCTACACCTTC. Its translation is CAWSGPGGYTF.